Shown below are 4 T cell receptor beta chains from a single sample sequenced in a study of T cells in localized non-small cell lung cancer. TCRdb keeps only in-frame clones here, not all; method: immunoSEQ multiplex PCR. In the table there are 130,000 or so clones, 89% of which are singletons. The input for sequencing was peripheral blood, taken before any cancer treatment. The receptors derive from a female donor over 55 with stage I lung adenocarcinoma.

The J gene is TRBJ2-7, the V gene TRBV6-5; weak D call: TRBD2 (6 bases). Germline-derived CDR1 and CDR2 are MNHEY and SVGAGI. This CDR3 contains 15 residues. Trimming left V 6 bases short and J 2 bases short, with 17 bases between. As DNA, the CDR3 is TGTGCCAGCAGCCGGGGGACCAAGAAACCCTACGAGCAGTACTTC. Encoded protein: CASSRGTKKPYEQYF.

The chain uses TRBV5-4 and TRBJ1-4, with 7 bases lining up with TRBD1. The CDR3 is made up of 15 amino acids. Germline loops: CDR1 SGHNT, CDR2 YYREEE (reference sequence). J was trimmed by 2 bases and V by 1 base; bases with no gene match: 2. The DNA of the CDR3 is TGTGCCAGCAGCTTGAGAGGGGGCACTAATGAAAAACTGTTTTTT. It specifies CASSLRGGTNEKLFF. The full variable domain, its missing parts supplied by reference TRBV5-4 and TRBJ1-4, is ETGVTQSPTHLIKTRGQQVTLRCSSQSGHNTVSWYQQALGQGPQFIFQYYREEENGRGNFPPRFSGLQFPNYSSELNVNALELDDSALYLCASSLRGGTNEKLFFGSGTQLSVL.

The chain has TRBV27 and TRBJ2-7, with a weak D call TRBD2 (6 bases). The CDR3 is 13 amino acids. The V and J ends lost 5 bases and 5 bases respectively, with 13 bases between them. CDR1 is MNHEY, CDR2 SMNVEV, per germline (reference sequence). The CDR3 sequence is CASSTGVRDEQYF. As DNA, the CDR3 is TGTGCCAGCAGTACGGGGGTTCGGGACGAGCAGTACTTC.

The chain carries TRBV5-5 and TRBJ2-3; 8 nucleotides line up with TRBD2. The J segment lost 6 bases and the V segment lost 4 bases, leaving 4 bases of the junction unmatched. This CDR3 spans 13 amino acids. Germline V lookup: CDR1 SGHKS, CDR2 YYEKEE (reference sequence). The CDR3 DNA sequence: TGTGCCAGCAGCCGGGAGGGTTTTGATACGCAGTATTTT. Its translation is CASSREGFDTQYF.